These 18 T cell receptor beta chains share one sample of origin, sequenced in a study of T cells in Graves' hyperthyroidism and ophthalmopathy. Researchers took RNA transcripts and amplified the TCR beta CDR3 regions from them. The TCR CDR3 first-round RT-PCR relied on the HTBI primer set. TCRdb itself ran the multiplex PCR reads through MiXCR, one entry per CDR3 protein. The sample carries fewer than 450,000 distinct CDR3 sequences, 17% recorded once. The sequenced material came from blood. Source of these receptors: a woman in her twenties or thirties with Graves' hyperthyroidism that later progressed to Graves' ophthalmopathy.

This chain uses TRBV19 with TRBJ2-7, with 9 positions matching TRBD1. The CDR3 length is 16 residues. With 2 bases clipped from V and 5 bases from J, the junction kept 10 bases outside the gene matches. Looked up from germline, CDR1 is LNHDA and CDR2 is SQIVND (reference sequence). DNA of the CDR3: TGTGCCAGTAGTATACTTTATCAGGACAGGGGCAACGAGCAGTACTTC. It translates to CASSILYQDRGNEQYF. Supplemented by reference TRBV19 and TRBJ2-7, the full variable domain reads DGGITQSPKYLFRKEGQNVTLSCEQNLNHDAMYWYRQDPGQGLRLIYYSQIVNDFQKGDIAEGYSVSREKKESFPLTVTSAQKNPTAFYLCASSILYQDRGNEQYFGPGTRLTVT.

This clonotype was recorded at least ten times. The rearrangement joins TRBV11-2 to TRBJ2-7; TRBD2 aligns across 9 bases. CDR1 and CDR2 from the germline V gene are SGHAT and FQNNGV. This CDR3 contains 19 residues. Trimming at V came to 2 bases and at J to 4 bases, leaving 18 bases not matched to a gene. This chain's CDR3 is CASSLQGMGAGGAGYEQYF. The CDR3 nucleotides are TGTGCCAGCAGCTTACAGGGAATGGGAGCGGGAGGTGCTGGGTACGAGCAGTACTTC.

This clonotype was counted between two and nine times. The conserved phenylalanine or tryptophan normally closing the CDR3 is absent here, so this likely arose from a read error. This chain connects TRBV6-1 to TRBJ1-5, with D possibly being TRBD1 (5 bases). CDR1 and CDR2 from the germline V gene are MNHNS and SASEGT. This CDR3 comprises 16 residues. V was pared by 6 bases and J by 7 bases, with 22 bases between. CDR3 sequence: CASRSPGGVGRQPQHL. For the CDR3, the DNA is TGTGCCAGCAGATCGCCGGGAGGGGTGGGGCGGCAGCCCCAGCATCTT.

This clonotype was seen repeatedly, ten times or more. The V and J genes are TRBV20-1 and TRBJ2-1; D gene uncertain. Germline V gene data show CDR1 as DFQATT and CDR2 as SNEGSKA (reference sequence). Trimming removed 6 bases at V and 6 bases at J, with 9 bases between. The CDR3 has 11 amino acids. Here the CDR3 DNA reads TGCAGTGCCCCCCACCCCAATGAGCAGTTCTTC. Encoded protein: CSAPHPNEQFF.

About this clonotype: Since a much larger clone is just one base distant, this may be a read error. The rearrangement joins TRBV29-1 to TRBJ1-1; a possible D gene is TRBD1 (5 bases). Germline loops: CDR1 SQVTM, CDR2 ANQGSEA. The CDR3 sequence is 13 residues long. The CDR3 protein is CSAEVGGNTEAFF. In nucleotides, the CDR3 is TGCAGCGCTGAAGTGGGGGGGAACACTGAAGCTTTCTTT.

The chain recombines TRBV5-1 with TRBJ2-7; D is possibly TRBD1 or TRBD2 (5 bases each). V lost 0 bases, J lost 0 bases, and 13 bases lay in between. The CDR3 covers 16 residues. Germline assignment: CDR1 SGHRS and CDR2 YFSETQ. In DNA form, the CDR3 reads TGCGCCAGCAGCTTGGATCGGGGCTCAGCCTCCTACGAGCAGTACTTC. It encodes CASSLDRGSASYEQYF.

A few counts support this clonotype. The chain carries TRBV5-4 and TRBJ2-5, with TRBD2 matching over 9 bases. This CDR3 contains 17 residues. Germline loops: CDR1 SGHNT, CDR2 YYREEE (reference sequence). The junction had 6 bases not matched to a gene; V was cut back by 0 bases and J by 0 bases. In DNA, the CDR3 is TGTGCCAGCAGCTTGGGCAGGACTAGCGCTCACCAAGAGACCCAGTACTTC. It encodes CASSLGRTSAHQETQYF.

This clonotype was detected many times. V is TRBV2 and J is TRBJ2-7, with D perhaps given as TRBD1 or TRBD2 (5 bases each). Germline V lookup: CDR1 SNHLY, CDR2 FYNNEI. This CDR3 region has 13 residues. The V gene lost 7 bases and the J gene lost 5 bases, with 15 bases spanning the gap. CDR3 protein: CASKRPGDHEQYF. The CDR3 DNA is TGTGCCAGCAAACGGCCCGGGGACCACGAGCAGTACTTC.

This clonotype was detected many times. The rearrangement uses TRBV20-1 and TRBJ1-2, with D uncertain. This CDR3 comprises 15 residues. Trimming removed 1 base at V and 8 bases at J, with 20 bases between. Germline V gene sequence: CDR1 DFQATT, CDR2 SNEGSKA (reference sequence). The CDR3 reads CSARVSVGMTRGYTF. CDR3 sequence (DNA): TGCAGTGCTAGAGTTTCGGTAGGGATGACGCGGGGCTACACCTTC.

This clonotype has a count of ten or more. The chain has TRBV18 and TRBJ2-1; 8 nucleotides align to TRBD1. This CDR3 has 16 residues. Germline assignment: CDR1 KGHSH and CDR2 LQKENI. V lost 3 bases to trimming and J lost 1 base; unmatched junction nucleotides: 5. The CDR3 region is CASSPRGQVSYNEQFF. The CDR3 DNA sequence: TGTGCCAGCTCACCCCGGGGACAGGTATCCTACAATGAGCAGTTCTTC.

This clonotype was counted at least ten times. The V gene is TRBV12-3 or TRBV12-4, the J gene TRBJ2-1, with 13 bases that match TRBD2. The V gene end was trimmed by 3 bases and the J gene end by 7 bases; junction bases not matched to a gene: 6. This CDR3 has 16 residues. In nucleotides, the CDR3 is TGTGCCAGCAGTTTTCTGTTACTAGCGGGGGGGAATGAGCAGTTCTTC. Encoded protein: CASSFLLLAGGNEQFF.

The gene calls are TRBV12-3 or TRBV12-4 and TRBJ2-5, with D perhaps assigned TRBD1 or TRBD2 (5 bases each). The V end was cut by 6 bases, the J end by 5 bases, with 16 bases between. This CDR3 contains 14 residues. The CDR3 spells CASSSGTEAETQYF. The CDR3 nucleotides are TGTGCCAGCAGCTCCGGGACGGAGGCGGAGACCCAGTACTTC.

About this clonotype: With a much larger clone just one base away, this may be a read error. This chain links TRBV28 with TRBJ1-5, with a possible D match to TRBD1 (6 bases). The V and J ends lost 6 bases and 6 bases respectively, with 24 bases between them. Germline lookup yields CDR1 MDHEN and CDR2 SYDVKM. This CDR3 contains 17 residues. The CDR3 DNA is TGTGCCAGCAGGATCCCGGGACACAACGATTGGGGTCAGCCCCAGCATTTT. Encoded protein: CASRIPGHNDWGQPQHF.

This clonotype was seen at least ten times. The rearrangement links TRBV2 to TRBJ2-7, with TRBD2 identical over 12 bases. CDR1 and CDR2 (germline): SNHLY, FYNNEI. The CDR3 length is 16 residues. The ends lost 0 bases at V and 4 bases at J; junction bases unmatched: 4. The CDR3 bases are TGTGCCAGCAGTGAAGCGCTAGCGGGGGGGCTTTACGAGCAGTACTTC. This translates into CASSEALAGGLYEQYF.

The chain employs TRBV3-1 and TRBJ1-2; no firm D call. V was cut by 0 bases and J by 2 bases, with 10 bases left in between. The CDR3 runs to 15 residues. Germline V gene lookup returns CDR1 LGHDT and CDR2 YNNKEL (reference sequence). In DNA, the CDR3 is TGTGCCAGCAGCCAAGAACGCCGGAGCAACTATGGCTACACCTTC. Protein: CASSQERRSNYGYTF.

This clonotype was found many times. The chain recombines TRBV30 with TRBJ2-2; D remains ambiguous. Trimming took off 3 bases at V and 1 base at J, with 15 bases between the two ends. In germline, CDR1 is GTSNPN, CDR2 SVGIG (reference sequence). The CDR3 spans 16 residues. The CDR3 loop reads CAWRPLSGRNTGELFF. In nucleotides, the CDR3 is TGTGCCTGGAGGCCATTGTCTGGGCGGAACACCGGGGAGCTGTTTTTT.

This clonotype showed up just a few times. The CDR3 DNA follows: TGCAGTGCTAGACCTGAGGGCAACTCCTACGAGCAGTACTTC. Amino acids: CSARPEGNSYEQYF. The chain combines TRBV20-1 with TRBJ2-7; a possible D gene is TRBD2 (5 bases). V was cut by 2 bases and J by 0 bases, with 11 bases left in between. This CDR3 spans 14 amino acids. From germline, CDR1 is DFQATT and CDR2 SNEGSKA (reference sequence).

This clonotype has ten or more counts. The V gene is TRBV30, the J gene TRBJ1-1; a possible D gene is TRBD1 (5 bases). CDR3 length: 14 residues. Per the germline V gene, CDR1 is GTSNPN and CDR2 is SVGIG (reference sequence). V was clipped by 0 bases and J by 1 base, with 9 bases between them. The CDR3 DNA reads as TGTGCCTGGAGTGTACTGACAGAGAACACTGAAGCTTTCTTT. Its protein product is CAWSVLTENTEAFF.